The 9 T cell receptor beta chains listed next were all sequenced from one sample in a study of blood T cell repertoires in COVID-19. TCRdb's copy holds only in-frame clones and misses some; the assay was immunoSEQ multiplex PCR. The top ten hold roughly a tenth of the sample, which has 350,000 or so clones, about 89% seen once. The sequencing input was peripheral blood. The receptors come from a woman in her thirties with COVID-19, enrolled during active disease.

To note about this clone: The same CDR3 also results from other DNA sequences found in this sample. J is TRBJ2-7 and V is TRBV6-5; D is undetermined. The V end lost 0 bases, the J end lost 2 bases, and 8 bases lay between the germline ends. Germline CDR1 MNHEY, CDR2 SVGAGI. CDR3 size: 14 residues. CDR3: CASSYSAGTYEQYF. The CDR3 DNA sequence: TGTGCCAGCAGTTACTCGGCAGGAACCTACGAGCAGTACTTC.

V and J are TRBV4-1 and TRBJ2-7; TRBD2 is a possible D gene (6 bases). The germline CDR1 and CDR2 sequences are MGHRA and YSYEKL. The CDR3 has 17 amino acids. The ends were cut back, 0 bases at V and 0 bases at J, with 15 bases in the middle. CDR3 bases: TGCGCCAGCAGCCAAGAGTACGGGACTTTCCTCTCCTACGAGCAGTACTTC. Amino acid sequence: CASSQEYGTFLSYEQYF.

The chain is built from TRBV7-2 and TRBJ2-7; 8 nucleotides match TRBD1. Germline V gene data show CDR1 as SGHTA and CDR2 as FQGNSA. The J segment lost 2 bases and the V segment lost 5 bases, leaving 5 bases of the junction unmatched. The CDR3 is 14 amino acids. This chain's CDR3 is CASSPGTGAYEQYF. The CDR3 DNA reads as TGTGCCAGCAGCCCCGGGACAGGTGCCTACGAGCAGTACTTC.

The chain combines TRBV9 with TRBJ2-2, with TRBD1 matching 10 bases. Germline CDR1 is SGDLS and CDR2 is YYNGEE. CDR3 length: 16 amino acids. V was clipped by 4 bases and J by 3 bases; unmatched bases: 6. The CDR3 DNA sequence: TGTGCCAGCAGCCCTAGGACAGGGGGGGACACCGGGGAGCTGTTTTTT. It specifies CASSPRTGGDTGELFF.

The chain is built from TRBV11-2 and TRBJ2-3; 8 bases align to TRBD2. The CDR3 is 19 residues long. Trimming cost V 5 bases and J 2 bases; bases outside gene matches: 18. The germline CDR1 and CDR2 sequences are SGHAT and FQNNGV. CDR3 residues: CASSRIRKSQRENTDTQYF. Written as DNA, the CDR3 is TGTGCCAGCAGCCGCATAAGGAAAAGCCAGCGGGAGAACACAGATACGCAGTATTTT.

The J gene is TRBJ2-3, the V gene TRBV4-1, with 8 bases lining up with TRBD2. With V trimmed by 0 bases and J by 4 bases, 15 bases remained unmatched. CDR3 length: 19 amino acids. CDR1 and CDR2 (germline): MGHRA, YSYEKL. In DNA form, the CDR3 reads TGCGCCAGCAGCCAAGAAGGTATAAGCGGGAGAGGGATTCCAGATACGCAGTATTTT. This translates into CASSQEGISGRGIPDTQYF.

V is TRBV27 and J is TRBJ2-7, with 10 positions matching TRBD2. Germline V lookup: CDR1 MNHEY, CDR2 SMNVEV (reference sequence). This CDR3 comprises 14 residues. V lost 3 bases to trimming and J lost 4 bases; unmatched junction nucleotides: 3. The CDR3 sequence is CASSFSGRYYEQYF. For the CDR3, the DNA is TGTGCCAGCAGTTTTAGCGGGAGGTATTACGAGCAGTACTTC.

The chain has TRBV28 and TRBJ2-1; 10 positions match TRBD2. Germline loops: CDR1 MDHEN, CDR2 SYDVKM. The J segment lost 0 bases and the V segment lost 6 bases, leaving 11 bases of the junction unmatched. The CDR3 runs 18 residues. CDR3 loop: CASRIVGLAESSYNEQFF. In nucleotides, the CDR3 is TGTGCCAGCAGAATAGTCGGACTAGCGGAGAGCTCCTACAATGAGCAGTTCTTC.

In DNA, the CDR3 is TGTGCCAGTAGGCTAGCGGGAGTCACCGGGGAGCTGTTTTTT. Amino acid sequence: CASRLAGVTGELFF. The chain couples TRBV19 to TRBJ2-2; 10 bases are a match to TRBD2. Germline V gene data show CDR1 as LNHDA and CDR2 as SQIVND (reference sequence). V was clipped by 6 bases and J by 4 bases; unmatched bases: 2. CDR3 length: 14 amino acids.